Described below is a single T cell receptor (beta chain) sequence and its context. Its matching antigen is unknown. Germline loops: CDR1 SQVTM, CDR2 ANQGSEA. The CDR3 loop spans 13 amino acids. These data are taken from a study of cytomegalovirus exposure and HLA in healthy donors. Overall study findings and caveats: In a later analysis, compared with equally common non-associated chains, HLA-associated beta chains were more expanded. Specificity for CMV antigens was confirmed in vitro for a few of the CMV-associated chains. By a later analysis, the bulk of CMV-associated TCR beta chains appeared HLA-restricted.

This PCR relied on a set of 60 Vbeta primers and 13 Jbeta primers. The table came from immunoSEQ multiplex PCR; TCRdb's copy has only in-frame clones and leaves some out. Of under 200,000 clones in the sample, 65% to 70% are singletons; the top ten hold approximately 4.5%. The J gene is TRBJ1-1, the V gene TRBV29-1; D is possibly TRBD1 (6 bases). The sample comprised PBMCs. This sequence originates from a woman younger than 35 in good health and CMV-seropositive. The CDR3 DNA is TGCATCGGAAAACAGGGTTCGAACACTGAAGCTTTCTTT. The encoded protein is CIGKQGSNTEAFF.